The rows below give T cell receptor beta chains drawn from one sample of a study of regulatory T cells in long-lasting Graves disease. TCRdb re-derived calls from the multiplex PCR reads in MiXCR, one entry per CDR3 protein. The table includes under 800,000 distinct CDR3 sequences, about 15% detected once. These sequences were also reported in another study, on T cells in Graves' hyperthyroidism and ophthalmopathy.

This specimen was peripheral blood mononuclear cells (PBMCs), taken at new diagnosis, from a patient treated with antithyroid drugs. The receptors shown here come from a woman in her 30s with Graves disease. The CDR3 runs from the conserved cysteine through the conserved F or W. Fields, in order: J gene, clone size, D gene, V gene, CDR3 DNA, CDR3 protein. D genes are given only for firm matches. Not every row has a clone size; where given, it reads once, few, many or a size class.

j_gene: TRBJ1-2; abundance: few; d_gene: NA; v_gene: TRBV5-6; CDR3nt: TGTGCCAGCAGCTTGAAGGGGGTACTAATCTACACCTTC; CDR3aa: CASSLKGVLIYTF
j_gene: TRBJ2-2; abundance: many; d_gene: TRBD2; v_gene: TRBV28; CDR3nt: TGTGCCAGCACCCTCTCGGGGGGTAGCACCGGGGAGCTGTTTTTT; CDR3aa: CASTLSGGSTGELFF
j_gene: TRBJ2-2; abundance: few; d_gene: NA; v_gene: TRBV30; CDR3nt: TGTGCCTGGAGTCTCTTGGAGTACACCGGGGAGCTGTTTTTT; CDR3aa: CAWSLLEYTGELFF
j_gene: TRBJ1-4; abundance: NA; d_gene: NA; v_gene: TRBV5-6; CDR3nt: TGTGCCAGCAGCTTGGTCTGGCAGGGTGGTGAAAAACTGTTTTTT; CDR3aa: CASSLVWQGGEKLFF
j_gene: TRBJ2-5; abundance: few; d_gene: NA; v_gene: TRBV28; CDR3nt: TGTGCCAGCAGTTTAGAAGAGGCAGGGGCTATGGGGGAGACCCAGTACTTC; CDR3aa: CASSLEEAGAMGETQYF
j_gene: TRBJ1-2; abundance: NA; d_gene: NA; v_gene: TRBV30; CDR3nt: TGTGCCTGGAAATATTCAAACTATGGCTACACCTTC; CDR3aa: CAWKYSNYGYTF
j_gene: TRBJ1-1; abundance: NA; d_gene: TRBD1; v_gene: TRBV3-1; CDR3nt: TGTGCCAGCAGCAGAATGGTCACAGGGGCCTTGAACACTGAAGCTTTCTTT; CDR3aa: CASSRMVTGALNTEAFF
j_gene: TRBJ2-1; abundance: NA; d_gene: NA; v_gene: TRBV5-1; CDR3nt: TGCGCCAGCGCCTCAGGAAGCTCCTACAATGAGCAGTCCTTC; CDR3aa: CASASGSSYNEQSF
j_gene: TRBJ1-5; abundance: many; d_gene: NA; v_gene: TRBV28; CDR3nt: TGTGCCAGCAGTTTGTTCCAGGGAATAGGACAGCCCCAGCATTTT; CDR3aa: CASSLFQGIGQPQHF
j_gene: TRBJ1-6; abundance: NA; d_gene: TRBD1; v_gene: TRBV5-6; CDR3nt: TGTGCCAGCACTGGAGTGGGGACAGAGTATAATTCACCCCTCCACTTT; CDR3aa: CASTGVGTEYNSPLHF
j_gene: TRBJ1-2; abundance: few; d_gene: TRBD1; v_gene: TRBV30; CDR3nt: TGTGCCTCGGACAGGGACCCTGGGGGTGGCTACACCTTC; CDR3aa: CASDRDPGGGYTF
j_gene: TRBJ2-3; abundance: many; d_gene: NA; v_gene: TRBV7-2; CDR3nt: TGTGCCAGCAGCTTCCCCGTCAATGCGCAGTATTTT; CDR3aa: CASSFPVNAQYF
j_gene: TRBJ2-7; abundance: few; d_gene: TRBD2; v_gene: TRBV2; CDR3nt: TGTGCCAGCACTAATGAGGGCGGGAGCTCCTACGAGCAGTACTTC; CDR3aa: CASTNEGGSSYEQYF
j_gene: TRBJ1-3; abundance: NA; d_gene: NA; v_gene: TRBV25-1; CDR3nt: TGTGCCAGCAGTCTTGGGGGGGGGATCGTTGGGAACACCATATATTTT; CDR3aa: CASSLGGGIVGNTIYF
j_gene: TRBJ1-6; abundance: NA; d_gene: NA; v_gene: TRBV3-1; CDR3nt: TGTGCCAGCAGCCAAGTTACGGGGGCCCCCGTCCACTTT; CDR3aa: CASSQVTGAPVHF
j_gene: TRBJ2-1; abundance: few; d_gene: TRBD2; v_gene: TRBV5-4; CDR3nt: TGTGCCAGCAGCTTGGTGTCTAGCGGGAGTTTGGAGCAGTTCTTC; CDR3aa: CASSLVSSGSLEQFF
j_gene: TRBJ1-2; abundance: many; d_gene: NA; v_gene: TRBV10-2; CDR3nt: TGCGCCAGCGGGGGCACAAAAGCTAACTATGGCTACACCTTC; CDR3aa: CASGGTKANYGYTF
j_gene: TRBJ1-1; abundance: NA; d_gene: NA; v_gene: TRBV14; CDR3nt: TGTGCCAGCAGCCAAGCGGGGCCCGGGTCAGCTTTCTTT; CDR3aa: CASSQAGPGSAFF
j_gene: TRBJ2-3; abundance: few; d_gene: NA; v_gene: TRBV20-1; CDR3nt: TGCAGTGCCCCCGGGTTGGGCACAGATACGCAGTATTTT; CDR3aa: CSAPGLGTDTQYF
j_gene: TRBJ2-4; abundance: NA; d_gene: NA; v_gene: TRBV28; CDR3nt: TGTGCCAGCAGTTTCTCGCTAGCGCAGAAAAACATTCAGTACTTC; CDR3aa: CASSFSLAQKNIQYF
j_gene: TRBJ2-5; abundance: few; d_gene: TRBD2; v_gene: TRBV30; CDR3nt: TGTGCCTCCCACCCGGGCGGGAGCGGTGAGACCCAGTACTTC; CDR3aa: CASHPGGSGETQYF
j_gene: TRBJ2-3; abundance: many; d_gene: NA; v_gene: TRBV2; CDR3nt: TGTGCCAGCAGTGGTAGAATCTTCACAGATACGCAGTATTTT; CDR3aa: CASSGRIFTDTQYF
j_gene: TRBJ2-7; abundance: few; d_gene: TRBD2; v_gene: TRBV6-1; CDR3nt: TGTGCCAGCAGGATCTTAGCGGGAGGGCGCTACGAGCAGTACTTC; CDR3aa: CASRILAGGRYEQYF
j_gene: TRBJ1-1; abundance: many; d_gene: NA; v_gene: TRBV11-2; CDR3nt: TGTGCCAGCAGCTTAGTGGTCGCAGGCGGCACTGAAGCTTTCTTT; CDR3aa: CASSLVVAGGTEAFF
j_gene: TRBJ1-4; abundance: NA; d_gene: NA; v_gene: TRBV20-1; CDR3nt: TGCAGTGCTAGAAGTAGAGGGGTATCTGAAAGACTGTTTTTT; CDR3aa: CSARSRGVSERLFF
j_gene: TRBJ2-5; abundance: few; d_gene: NA; v_gene: TRBV27; CDR3nt: TGTGCCAGCTTGGACTGGGTTGGGACCCAGTACTTC; CDR3aa: CASLDWVGTQYF
j_gene: TRBJ1-5; abundance: many; d_gene: NA; v_gene: TRBV20-1; CDR3nt: TGCAGTGCTAGAGATCAAATGGGGTTCAATCAGCCCCAGCATTTT; CDR3aa: CSARDQMGFNQPQHF
j_gene: TRBJ2-1; abundance: once; d_gene: TRBD2; v_gene: TRBV6-2/TRBV6-3; CDR3nt: TGTGCCAGCGCCGGGGGACTAGCGGGGGTTGAGCAGTTCTTC; CDR3aa: CASAGGLAGVEQFF
j_gene: TRBJ1-1; abundance: many; d_gene: NA; v_gene: TRBV30; CDR3nt: TGTGCCTGGAGTGTAATGGGAACTGAAGCTTTCTTT; CDR3aa: CAWSVMGTEAFF
j_gene: TRBJ2-7; abundance: NA; d_gene: NA; v_gene: TRBV11-2; CDR3nt: TGTGCCAGCAGCCTCACAGGGACCGAGCAGTACTTC; CDR3aa: CASSLTGTEQYF
j_gene: TRBJ2-7; abundance: once; d_gene: NA; v_gene: TRBV4-1; CDR3nt: TGCGCCAGCAGCCAAGAGCAGGGGGGACTCCCTCCCTACGAGCAGTACTTC; CDR3aa: CASSQEQGGLPPYEQYF
j_gene: TRBJ1-6; abundance: NA; d_gene: NA; v_gene: TRBV6-1; CDR3nt: TGTGCCAGCAGCCCTAACATTAGACCCCTCCACTTT; CDR3aa: CASSPNIRPLHF
j_gene: TRBJ2-7; abundance: NA; d_gene: TRBD1; v_gene: TRBV9; CDR3nt: TGTGCCAGCGGTCCCGGGACAGGGTCCTACGAGCAGTACTTC; CDR3aa: CASGPGTGSYEQYF
j_gene: TRBJ2-3; abundance: few; d_gene: NA; v_gene: TRBV28; CDR3nt: TGTGCCAGCAGTTTAGCGGGATTGGATGTAGATACGCAGTATTTT; CDR3aa: CASSLAGLDVDTQYF
j_gene: TRBJ1-1; abundance: NA; d_gene: NA; v_gene: TRBV20-1; CDR3nt: TGCAGTGCTAGATTTTATGTTAACACTGAAGCTTTCTTT; CDR3aa: CSARFYVNTEAFF
j_gene: TRBJ1-5; abundance: NA; d_gene: NA; v_gene: TRBV20-1; CDR3nt: TGCAGTGCTGCACAGTTTTATAGCAATCAGCCCCAGCATTTT; CDR3aa: CSAAQFYSNQPQHF
j_gene: TRBJ2-3; abundance: NA; d_gene: TRBD2; v_gene: TRBV27; CDR3nt: TGTGCCAGCAGTTGGGCGACTAGCCCCCATACGCAGTATTTT; CDR3aa: CASSWATSPHTQYF
j_gene: TRBJ1-5; abundance: many; d_gene: TRBD1; v_gene: TRBV28; CDR3nt: TGTGCCAGCAGTCAGGACAGGGGGCGTCGGCAGCCCCAGCATTTT; CDR3aa: CASSQDRGRRQPQHF
j_gene: TRBJ2-7; abundance: many; d_gene: NA; v_gene: TRBV6-5; CDR3nt: TGTGCCAGCAGTTACTCTGGGGGCCGCCTGGAGCAGTACTTC; CDR3aa: CASSYSGGRLEQYF
j_gene: TRBJ2-2; abundance: few; d_gene: NA; v_gene: TRBV7-2; CDR3nt: TGTGCCAGCAGCTTAGGCCGGGGAGGAAACACCGGGGAGCTGTTTTTT; CDR3aa: CASSLGRGGNTGELFF
j_gene: TRBJ2-2; abundance: NA; d_gene: NA; v_gene: TRBV15; CDR3nt: TGTGCCACCAGCAGGGTGGCCACCGGGGAGCTGTTTTTT; CDR3aa: CATSRVATGELFF
j_gene: TRBJ2-7; abundance: few; d_gene: TRBD2; v_gene: TRBV20-1; CDR3nt: TGCAGTGCGCCCGCCCGAGCGGGAGTGGGCGAGCAGTACTTC; CDR3aa: CSAPARAGVGEQYF
j_gene: TRBJ2-1; abundance: many; d_gene: NA; v_gene: TRBV28; CDR3nt: TGTGCCAGCGGGCTCCTAAGGTACGAGCAGTTCTTC; CDR3aa: CASGLLRYEQFF
j_gene: TRBJ2-3; abundance: many; d_gene: TRBD2; v_gene: TRBV28; CDR3nt: TGTGCCAGCAGTCCATCAGGTCCCGGGGGGGGCACAGATACGCAGTATTTT; CDR3aa: CASSPSGPGGGTDTQYF
j_gene: TRBJ1-4; abundance: NA; d_gene: TRBD1; v_gene: TRBV20-1; CDR3nt: TGCAGTGCCATACCGGGACAGGGATTCGAAAAACTGTTTTTT; CDR3aa: CSAIPGQGFEKLFF
j_gene: TRBJ1-2; abundance: few; d_gene: NA; v_gene: TRBV2; CDR3nt: TGTGCCAGCAGTGAAATGGGACCCAGCGGGGGCTACACCTTC; CDR3aa: CASSEMGPSGGYTF
j_gene: TRBJ2-5; abundance: many; d_gene: NA; v_gene: TRBV10-3; CDR3nt: TGTGCCATCAGTGCAGGATACCAAGAGACCCAGTACTTC; CDR3aa: CAISAGYQETQYF
j_gene: TRBJ2-1; abundance: many; d_gene: TRBD1; v_gene: TRBV12-3/TRBV12-4; CDR3nt: TGTGCCAGCAGACTCTCGGGACAGGGATACAATGAGCAGTTCTTC; CDR3aa: CASRLSGQGYNEQFF
j_gene: TRBJ2-5; abundance: NA; d_gene: NA; v_gene: TRBV3-1; CDR3nt: TGTGCCAGCAGCCAAGATTGGAAGTACCAAGAGACCCAGTACTTC; CDR3aa: CASSQDWKYQETQYF
j_gene: TRBJ2-1; abundance: NA; d_gene: NA; v_gene: TRBV10-3; CDR3nt: TGTGCCATCAGCGCAGGACAGTCGGGCTACAATGAGCAGTTCTTC; CDR3aa: CAISAGQSGYNEQFF
j_gene: TRBJ2-2; abundance: many; d_gene: TRBD2; v_gene: TRBV12-3/TRBV12-4; CDR3nt: TGTGCCAGCAGCCATTCTAGCGGGAGGGCCTACACCGGGGAGCTGTTTTTT; CDR3aa: CASSHSSGRAYTGELFF
j_gene: TRBJ1-1; abundance: many; d_gene: NA; v_gene: TRBV12-3/TRBV12-4; CDR3nt: TGTGCCAGCAGTTTGGCGGGGCCTGAAGCTTTCTTT; CDR3aa: CASSLAGPEAFF
j_gene: TRBJ2-1; abundance: many; d_gene: TRBD2; v_gene: TRBV12-5; CDR3nt: TGTGCTAGTGCTTTGACAGCGCTAGCGGGAGAGGGTGAGCAGTTCTTC; CDR3aa: CASALTALAGEGEQFF
j_gene: TRBJ1-1; abundance: few; d_gene: NA; v_gene: TRBV10-3; CDR3nt: TGTGCCATCAGCGGGGGGTCCACTGAAGCTTTCTTT; CDR3aa: CAISGGSTEAFF
j_gene: TRBJ2-2; abundance: NA; d_gene: NA; v_gene: TRBV27; CDR3nt: TGTGCCAGCAAACAGGGCGGGAACACCGGGGAGCTGTTTTTT; CDR3aa: CASKQGGNTGELFF
j_gene: TRBJ1-4; abundance: many; d_gene: NA; v_gene: TRBV7-8; CDR3nt: TGTGCCAGCAGCCCCACCGAAACTAATGAAAAACTGTTTTTT; CDR3aa: CASSPTETNEKLFF
j_gene: TRBJ2-5; abundance: many; d_gene: TRBD1; v_gene: TRBV28; CDR3nt: TGTGCCAGCAGAACCGGGACAGCCGGTGAGACCCAGTACTTC; CDR3aa: CASRTGTAGETQYF
j_gene: TRBJ2-2; abundance: few; d_gene: NA; v_gene: TRBV6-1; CDR3nt: TGTGCCAGCAGGATATCCAGGGCGCCTACCGGGGAGCTGTTTTTT; CDR3aa: CASRISRAPTGELFF
j_gene: TRBJ2-2; abundance: many; d_gene: TRBD2; v_gene: TRBV6-1; CDR3nt: TGTGCCAGCAGGCCCTGGCTAGCGGGAGTCGGCGGGGAGCTGTTTTTT; CDR3aa: CASRPWLAGVGGELFF
j_gene: TRBJ1-3; abundance: NA; d_gene: NA; v_gene: TRBV14; CDR3nt: TGTGCCAGCAGGACAGTCTCTGGAAACACCATATATTTT; CDR3aa: CASRTVSGNTIYF